The T cell receptor (beta chain) under discussion was sequenced for a study of cytotoxic CD8 clonotypes in ibrutinib-treated CLL. Study-wide background: Samples yielded averages of 255,043 productive templates and some 94,000 productive rearrangements.

Germline V gene sequence: CDR1 GTSNPN, CDR2 SVGIG (reference sequence). V was clipped by 3 bases and J by 5 bases, with 7 bases between them. This CDR3 has 11 residues. Around 1.8 micrograms of genomic DNA came from cryopreserved PBMCs for TCR beta libraries. The intended depth for sequencing was 1 in 200,000 to 1 in 1 million T cells. Profiling relied on immunoSEQ multiplex PCR, and the TCRdb table lists in-frame clones only, not all of them. The sample yields 200,000 or so clones, about four fifths seen once. The origin of this receptor is a human donor with chronic lymphocytic leukemia. The sample was PBMCs, taken after 12 months of ibrutinib treatment. The chain links TRBV30 to TRBJ1-2; D gene unclear. The CDR3 bases are TGTGCCTGGAGAGGCGGGTATGGCTACACCTTC. Its translation: CAWRGGYGYTF.